This passage covers 20 T cell receptor beta chains from one sample sequenced in a study of T-cell memory formation after mild COVID-19. TCRdb re-called the 5' RACE reads through MiXCR, storing one row per CDR3 protein. The sample comprises 350,000 to 400,000 distinct CDR3 sequences, about an eighth of which are singletons, and 20% to 25% rests with the top ten. The sequencing input was PBMCs or a T cell subset sorted from them (not recorded which). These receptors came from a man younger than 35 who had mild COVID-19 (a few samples of this study predate the infection). Cell type and time point are not known.

The chain employs TRBV9 and TRBJ1-1; the D gene is possibly TRBD1 (6 bases). CDR1 is SGDLS, CDR2 YYNGEE, per germline. V lost 4 bases and J 0 bases, leaving 13 bases between the germline ends. This CDR3 contains 15 residues. CDR3 sequence (DNA): TGTGCCAGCAGCCCCCGGACAGACATGAACACTGAAGCTTTCTTT. This encodes CASSPRTDMNTEAFF.

The genes are TRBV6-1 and TRBJ2-3; D gene unclear. The CDR3 runs 19 residues. Looked up from germline, CDR1 is MNHNS and CDR2 is SASEGT. Trimming pared 5 bases from V and 0 bases from J, leaving 24 bases between. As DNA, the CDR3 is TGTGCCAGCAGTAGTAGCTTTGCGGCCCAACAGACAAGCACAGATACGCAGTATTTT. This sequence encodes CASSSSFAAQQTSTDTQYF.

This chain connects TRBV15 to TRBJ1-5; 8 bases map to TRBD1. This CDR3 is 14 amino acids long. With V trimmed by 8 bases and J by 5 bases, 8 bases remained unmatched. Per the germline V gene, CDR1 is LNHNV and CDR2 is YYDKDF (reference sequence). This CDR3 reads CATSRGQGHQPQHF. CDR3 nucleotide sequence: TGTGCCACCTCTCGAGGACAGGGCCATCAGCCCCAGCATTTT.

Here the CDR3 reads CASSLELAGGNTQYF. CDR3 DNA: TGTGCCAGCAGCTTAGAACTAGCGGGGGGGAATACGCAGTATTTT. The V gene is TRBV7-2, the J gene TRBJ2-3; TRBD2 matches at 13 bases. Germline V lookup: CDR1 SGHTA, CDR2 FQGNSA. There are 15 residues in the CDR3. V trimming: 1 base; J trimming: 7 bases; junction bases outside the gene matches: 2.

This clonotype turned up a few times. The chain joins TRBV4-1 to TRBJ1-1; 7 bases agree with TRBD1. The CDR3 is 13 residues long. V was clipped by 3 bases and J by 8 bases; unmatched bases: 6. From germline, CDR1 is MGHRA and CDR2 YSYEKL. The CDR3 DNA is TGCGCCAGCAGCCACCAATACAGGGGAGAAGCTTTCTTT. Translated, it gives CASSHQYRGEAFF.

The chain couples TRBV6-6 to TRBJ1-1; TRBD1 matches at 7 bases. The ends lost 6 bases at V and 0 bases at J; junction bases unmatched: 13. This CDR3 contains 17 residues. Germline CDR1 is MNHNY and CDR2 is SVGAGI (reference sequence). CDR3 region: CASRVKWDSKLNTEAFF. The CDR3 DNA sequence: TGTGCCAGCAGAGTTAAATGGGACAGTAAGTTGAACACTGAAGCTTTCTTT.

The rearrangement uses TRBV4-3 and TRBJ2-5, with D uncertain. CDR1 and CDR2 from the germline V gene are LGHNA and YSLEER. V lost 0 bases and J 4 bases, leaving 12 bases between the germline ends. The CDR3 runs to 15 residues. The CDR3 DNA sequence: TGCGCCAGCAGCCAAGAAAAGAGCGTAAGAGAGACCCAGTACTTC. Protein: CASSQEKSVRETQYF.

Comment on this clonotype: An end of the junction differs from the germline gene, which may be a read error. The CDR3 bases are TGCTCCAGCAGCTTGGTTCTAGCGGGGGGCGGTGAGCAGTTCTTC. Encoded protein: CSSSLVLAGGGEQFF. The chain is built from TRBV5-1 and TRBJ2-1, with 11 bases matching TRBD2. The CDR3 sequence is 15 residues long. Germline values: CDR1 SGHRS, CDR2 YFSETQ.

This clonotype has a count of ten or more. The chain uses TRBV5-1 and TRBJ1-3; D not certain. V shed 0 bases and J shed 3 bases, with 7 bases lying between them. CDR1 is SGHRS and CDR2 is YFSETQ in the germline V gene. CDR3 size: 14 residues. The CDR3 coding sequence is TGCGCCAGCAGCTTGGACCCGGTTGGAAACACCATATATTTT. Its translation is CASSLDPVGNTIYF. Supplemented by reference TRBV5-1 and TRBJ1-3, the full variable domain reads KAGVTQTPRYLIKTRGQQVTLSCSPISGHRSVSWYQQTPGQGLQFLFEYFSETQRNKGNFPGRFSGRQFSNSRSEMNVSTLELGDSALYLCASSLDPVGNTIYFGEGSWLTVV.

This clonotype was recorded at least ten times. The chain recombines TRBV25-1 with TRBJ1-2, with TRBD1 matching over 7 bases. The V gene end was trimmed by 5 bases and the J gene end by 4 bases; junction bases not matched to a gene: 7. The CDR3 length is 14 residues. Germline-derived CDR1 and CDR2 are MGHDK and SYGVNS. The CDR3 loop reads CASSRQGEVYGYTF. DNA for the CDR3: TGTGCCAGCAGTAGACAGGGAGAAGTCTATGGCTACACCTTC.

In its sample, this clonotype was seen many times. The rearrangement joins TRBV29-1 to TRBJ1-1; D is unclear. CDR1 and CDR2 (germline): SQVTM, ANQGSEA. Trimming pared 3 bases from V and 1 base from J, leaving 6 bases between. The CDR3 is 12 amino acids. CDR3 in DNA: TGCAGCGTTGAGACCGCGAACACTGAAGCTTTCTTT. Translation: CSVETANTEAFF.

The gene calls are TRBV19 and TRBJ2-2, with D possibly TRBD2 on 5 matching bases. The CDR3 is 13 residues long. Germline V CDR1 and CDR2: LNHDA, SQIVND (reference sequence). CDR3 region: CATAEANTGELFF. The CDR3 DNA reads as TGTGCAACGGCGGAGGCGAACACCGGGGAGCTGTTTTTT.

The chain has TRBV4-1 and TRBJ2-1; 9 bases line up with TRBD1. Per germline, CDR1 MGHRA and CDR2 YSYEKL. Trimming took 3 bases from V and 7 from J; bases not matched to a gene: 10. The CDR3 spans 16 residues. This CDR3 reads CASSQRGTGKDNEQFF. The DNA of the CDR3 is TGCGCCAGCAGCCAGCGCGGGACAGGGAAGGATAATGAGCAGTTCTTC.

The chain couples TRBV12-3 or TRBV12-4 to TRBJ1-6; no clear D. The length of the CDR3 is 11 residues. V lost 6 bases to trimming and J lost 7 bases, with 4 bases between them. The DNA of the CDR3 is TGTGCCAGCAGCGAAAATTCACCCCTCCACTTT. Protein product: CASSENSPLHF.

The chain links TRBV9 to TRBJ2-2; D possibly corresponds to TRBD2 (6 bases). Germline V gene data show CDR1 as SGDLS and CDR2 as YYNGEE. CDR3 length equals 16 residues. Trimming removed 1 base at V and 4 bases at J, with 14 bases between. CDR3 coding DNA: TGTGCCAGCAGCGTATCCGGCGGGGAAGCCACCGGGGAGCTGTTTTTT. It yields the protein CASSVSGGEATGELFF.

This clonotype was seen a few times. V gene TRBV7-2 combines with J gene TRBJ2-5, with D possibly being TRBD2 (5 bases). The ends were cut back, 4 bases at V and 5 bases at J, with 20 bases in the middle. Per germline, CDR1 SGHTA and CDR2 FQGNSA. This CDR3 contains 16 residues. The CDR3 is CASSSSLPGVGETQYF. Written as DNA, the CDR3 is TGTGCCAGCAGCTCCTCCCTCCCCGGGGTGGGGGAGACCCAGTACTTC.

J is TRBJ2-1 and V is TRBV7-9; 8 bases agree with TRBD1. This CDR3 has 12 residues. Germline V gives CDR1 SEHNR, CDR2 FQNEAQ (reference sequence). V shed 5 bases, J shed 12 bases, and the junction held 6 bases outside the gene matches. The chain's CDR3 is CASSQDRGRQFF. In DNA, the CDR3 is TGTGCCAGCAGCCAAGACAGGGGTCGGCAGTTCTTC.

V usage is TRBV20-1 and J usage is TRBJ2-7; D might be TRBD2 (5 bases). The germline gives CDR1 DFQATT, CDR2 SNEGSKA (reference sequence). The CDR3 loop spans 12 amino acids. The V gene lost 3 bases and the J gene lost 3 bases, with 9 bases spanning the gap. In nucleotides, the CDR3 is TGCAGTGCTAGGGACGGGATCTACGAGCAGTACGTC. It specifies CSARDGIYEQYV.

This clonotype was observed many times. A junction end diverges from the germline sequence, so it may reflect a read error. The V and J genes are TRBV5-1 and TRBJ2-5; D gene ambiguous. The CDR3 runs to 11 residues. Germline values: CDR1 SGHRS, CDR2 YFSETQ. CDR3 loop: CASSLRETQYF. The CDR3 DNA sequence: TGTGCCAGCAGCTTAAGAGAGACCCAGTACTTC.

The chain joins TRBV4-1 to TRBJ2-7; 9 bases are a match to TRBD1. V was pared by 4 bases and J by 7 bases, with 8 bases of the junction left unmatched. Per the germline V gene, CDR1 is MGHRA and CDR2 is YSYEKL. The CDR3 is 14 residues long. The DNA of the CDR3 is TGCGCCAGCAGCCCTCCGGACAGGGGAGAAGAGCAGTACGTC. Its translation: CASSPPDRGEEQYV.